Listed here are 27 T cell receptor beta chains from one sample, sequenced in a study of T-cell memory formation after mild COVID-19. TCRdb independently ran MiXCR on the 5' RACE reads; one entry per CDR3 protein. The sample yields around 180,000 distinct CDR3 sequences, approximately 18% seen once. Sequencing input: PBMCs or a T cell subset sorted from them (not recorded which). The source is a young man who had mild COVID-19 (a few samples of this study predate the infection). Cell type and time point are not known.

This clonotype was observed a handful of times. V is TRBV9 and J is TRBJ2-2, with a possible D match to TRBD2 (5 bases). The CDR3 covers 15 residues. Germline values: CDR1 SGDLS, CDR2 YYNGEE. Between the trimmed V and J ends, which lost 5 bases and 0 bases, there was a span of 11 bases. The CDR3 spells CASRPPGTNTGELFF. CDR3 bases: TGTGCCAGCAGGCCGCCGGGGACGAACACCGGGGAGCTGTTTTTT.

This clonotype came up once. The chain has TRBV29-1 and TRBJ1-5; maybe TRBD1 (5 bases). Germline CDR1 SQVTM, CDR2 ANQGSEA. The CDR3 loop spans 13 amino acids. Trimming pared 4 bases from V and 6 bases from J, leaving 13 bases between. The CDR3 region is CSVGDGERQPQHF. Written as DNA, the CDR3 is TGCAGCGTTGGGGACGGTGAACGTCAGCCCCAGCATTTT.

The gene calls are TRBV18 and TRBJ2-3; D might be TRBD1 or TRBD2, each matching 5 bases. The CDR3 is 16 residues long. Germline values: CDR1 KGHSH, CDR2 LQKENI. V was pared by 3 bases and J by 4 bases, with 17 bases between. DNA for the CDR3: TGTGCCAGCTCACCCCCAGAGGGGATCTTGGCAGATACGCAGTATTTT. It encodes CASSPPEGILADTQYF.

This clonotype was detected only a few times. The V call is TRBV7-2, the J call TRBJ2-5; D gene ambiguous. The V end lost 0 bases, the J end lost 2 bases, and 7 bases lay between the germline ends. CDR1 SGHTA and CDR2 FQGNSA come from the germline V gene. CDR3 length equals 14 residues. This CDR3 reads CASSLAGLQETQYF. The CDR3 DNA follows: TGTGCCAGCAGCTTAGCTGGTCTTCAAGAGACCCAGTACTTC.

This clonotype was detected only a few times. The V and J genes are TRBV29-1 and TRBJ1-2; D not certain. Per germline, CDR1 SQVTM and CDR2 ANQGSEA. V lost 5 bases to trimming and J lost 0 bases, with 7 bases between them. This CDR3 has 12 residues. This chain's CDR3 is CSVKKTNYGYTF. CDR3 sequence (DNA): TGCAGCGTTAAGAAGACTAACTATGGCTACACCTTC. The full variable domain, rest sourced from reference TRBV29-1 and TRBJ1-2, is SAVISQKPSRDICQRGTSLTIQCQVDSQVTMMFWYRQQPGQSLTLIATANQGSEATYESGFVIDKFPISRPNLTFSTLTVSNMSPEDSSIYLCSVKKTNYGYTFGSGTRLTVV.

This clonotype came up a few times. V gene TRBV7-2 combines with J gene TRBJ1-2, with a weak D call TRBD1 (6 bases). CDR3 length: 12 amino acids. Trimming cost V 8 bases and J 14 bases, with 21 bases left between them. From germline, CDR1 is SGHTA and CDR2 FQGNSA. The CDR3 protein is CASRSWDKDCTF. The DNA for the CDR3 is TGTGCCAGCCGCTCTTGGGACAAGGATTGTACCTTC.

The rearrangement uses TRBV18 and TRBJ1-3; D call uncertain. Germline values: CDR1 KGHSH, CDR2 LQKENI. The CDR3 covers 16 residues. V lost 4 bases and J 4 bases, leaving 17 bases between the germline ends. The CDR3 nucleotides read TGTGCCAGCTCACAAACGGACGCTCCGGAGGGAAACACCATATATTTT. Translating gives CASSQTDAPEGNTIYF.

The chain couples TRBV3-1 to TRBJ2-4, with TRBD1 as a possible D gene (5 bases). The germline CDR1 and CDR2 sequences are LGHDT and YNNKEL (reference sequence). The length of the CDR3 is 14 residues. Trimming pared 3 bases from V and 3 bases from J, leaving 9 bases between. The CDR3 coding sequence is TGTGCCAGCAGCCACAGGGTTGGCAAAAACATTCAGTACTTC. Translated, it gives CASSHRVGKNIQYF.

The chain employs TRBV6-2 or TRBV6-3 and TRBJ2-7, with 7 positions matching TRBD1. The CDR3 extends over 12 amino acids. Unmatched junction bases numbered 2, after V lost 6 bases and J lost 3 bases. Per germline, CDR1 MNHEY and CDR2 SVGEGT. As DNA, the CDR3 is TGTGCCAGCAGCGACAGGGTCTACGAGCAGTACGTC. It translates to CASSDRVYEQYV.

This clonotype appeared many times. The CDR3 reads CASSPEQGSGNTIYF. CDR3 nucleotide sequence: TGTGCCAGCTCACCTGAACAGGGCTCTGGAAACACCATATATTTT. This chain links TRBV18 with TRBJ1-3, with D possibly TRBD1 on 6 matching bases. CDR1 is KGHSH, CDR2 LQKENI, per germline. Trimming took off 3 bases at V and 0 bases at J, with 9 bases between the two ends. The CDR3 is made up of 15 amino acids.

This clonotype was seen many times. The rearrangement links TRBV5-6 to TRBJ2-5; no firm D call. This CDR3 is built from 13 residues. Germline CDR1 reads SGHDT; CDR2 reads YYEEEE. V was pared by 2 bases and J by 1 base, with 6 bases between. The CDR3 reads CASSLVPQETQYF. CDR3 in DNA: TGTGCCAGCAGCTTAGTACCCCAAGAGACCCAGTACTTC.

This clonotype was picked up one time. CDR3 nucleotide sequence: TGTGCCAGCAGTTACCTGGAGGGGGAGACCCAGTACTTC. Amino acids: CASSYLEGETQYF. J is TRBJ2-5 and V is TRBV6-6, with a weak D call TRBD2 (6 bases). The germline CDR1 and CDR2 sequences are MNHNY and SVGAGI (reference sequence). Between the trimmed V and J ends, which lost 2 bases and 5 bases, there was a span of 9 bases. This CDR3 region has 13 residues.

The chain has TRBV6-5 and TRBJ1-2; D is perhaps TRBD1 (6 bases). The V end lost 5 bases, the J end lost 6 bases, and 7 bases lay between the germline ends. The CDR3 is 11 amino acids. Germline V gene data show CDR1 as MNHEY and CDR2 as SVGAGI. CDR3 nucleotides: TGTGCCAGCAGTACAGGGCATGGCTACACCTTC. This sequence encodes CASSTGHGYTF.

This clonotype has just a few counts. DNA of the CDR3: TGTGCCAGCAGGACTTCAGGAATTGGCTCTGGAAACACCATATATTTT. Amino acids: CASRTSGIGSGNTIYF. The gene calls are TRBV7-9 and TRBJ1-3; D not resolved. CDR1 SEHNR and CDR2 FQNEAQ come from the germline V gene (reference sequence). This CDR3 comprises 16 residues. V shed 6 bases and J shed 0 bases, with 15 bases lying between them.

This clonotype showed up just once. The chain links TRBV3-1 to TRBJ2-7; D is undetermined. V gave up 2 bases and J gave up 6 bases, with 2 bases separating them. The CDR3 contains 10 residues. CDR1 is LGHDT and CDR2 is YNNKEL in the germline V gene (reference sequence). The DNA for the CDR3 is TGTGCCAGCAGCCAACCCGAGCAGTACGTC. This codes for CASSQPEQYV.

This clonotype was picked up many times. This rearrangement joins TRBV10-2 to TRBJ1-1, with D hard to call. The CDR3 has 15 residues. CDR1 is WSHSY and CDR2 is SAAADI in the germline V gene. V was shortened by 6 bases and J by 2 bases, with 16 bases between the two germline ends. CDR3 nucleotides: TGCGCCAGCAGATCTCCCGTCCGGTACAACACTGAAGCTTTCTTT. The encoded protein is CASRSPVRYNTEAFF.

The gene calls are TRBV7-3 and TRBJ1-2; 7 nucleotides line up with TRBD1. With 5 bases clipped from V and 1 base from J, the junction kept 7 bases outside the gene matches. CDR1 and CDR2 from the germline V gene are SGHTA and FQGTGA. This CDR3 has 15 amino acids. DNA for the CDR3: TGTGCCAGCAGCCCCGGAAGGGGGCATAACTATGGCTACACCTTC. This codes for CASSPGRGHNYGYTF.

This clonotype was seen at least ten times. V and J are TRBV11-3 and TRBJ2-1; D might be TRBD2 (7 bases). The V end was cut by 5 bases, the J end by 4 bases, with 15 bases between. Germline CDR1 is SGHNT and CDR2 is YENEEA. The CDR3 sequence is 15 residues long. CDR3 sequence: CASSLTAGAYNEQFF. As DNA, the CDR3 is TGTGCCAGCAGCCTAACGGCGGGGGCGTACAATGAGCAGTTCTTC. Full variable domain (remainder filled in from reference TRBV11-3 and TRBJ2-1): EAGVVQSPRYKIIEKKQPVAFWCNPISGHNTLYWYLQNLGQGPELLIRYENEEAVDDSQLPKDRFSAERLKGVDSTLKIQPAELGDSAVYLCASSLTAGAYNEQFFGPGTRLTVL.

For the CDR3, the DNA is TGCGCCAGCAGCTTGGAGCCCAGGGAAAACTATGGCTACACCTTC. It yields the protein CASSLEPRENYGYTF. The V call is TRBV5-1, the J call TRBJ1-2; perhaps TRBD1 as D (5 bases). Germline V lookup: CDR1 SGHRS, CDR2 YFSETQ. CDR3 length: 15 amino acids. The germline V and J ends were trimmed by 0 bases and 2 bases, with 11 bases remaining between them.

This clonotype was observed a handful of times. V gene TRBV9 combines with J gene TRBJ2-5, with 7 bases aligning to TRBD1. The length of the CDR3 is 16 residues. V lost 3 bases, J lost 1 base, and 9 bases stayed unmatched. The germline CDR1 and CDR2 sequences are SGDLS and YYNGEE. CDR3 coding DNA: TGTGCCAGCAGCGAACAGGGGTCGAGACGCCAAGAGACCCAGTACTTC. As protein: CASSEQGSRRQETQYF. Using reference TRBV9 and TRBJ2-5 for the parts outside the CDR3, the full variable domain is DSGVTQTPKHLITATGQRVTLRCSPRSGDLSVYWYQQSLDQGLQFLIQYYNGEERAKGNILERFSAQQFPDLHSELNLSSLELGDSALYFCASSEQGSRRQETQYFGPGTRLLVL.

This clonotype was seen a handful of times. The rearrangement joins TRBV12-3 or TRBV12-4 to TRBJ1-5; 8 nucleotides line up with TRBD1. The length of the CDR3 is 16 residues. J gave up 5 bases and V 5 bases, and 11 bases lay outside the gene matches. This chain's CDR3 is CASSPSGTGDDQPQHF. The CDR3 DNA follows: TGTGCCAGCAGTCCTTCCGGGACAGGTGATGATCAGCCCCAGCATTTT.

V is TRBV5-1 and J is TRBJ1-6; D uncertain. Germline CDR1 reads SGHRS; CDR2 reads YFSETQ. This CDR3 has 15 amino acids. Trimming pared 1 base from V and 10 bases from J, leaving 15 bases between. The CDR3 nucleotides are TGCGCCAGCAGCTTGAGGCCCGGACGCGAGTCACCCCTCCACTTT. Translation gives CASSLRPGRESPLHF.

This clonotype was seen just once. J is TRBJ1-1 and V is TRBV5-1, with no clear D. The CDR3 extends over 15 amino acids. V gave up 1 base and J gave up 0 bases, with 10 bases separating them. Per germline, CDR1 SGHRS and CDR2 YFSETQ. The CDR3 nucleotides read TGCGCCAGCAGCTTGAACCCTTCTCTGAACACTGAAGCTTTCTTT. This codes for CASSLNPSLNTEAFF. The complete variable domain, with remaining parts taken from reference TRBV5-1 and TRBJ1-1, reads KAGVTQTPRYLIKTRGQQVTLSCSPISGHRSVSWYQQTPGQGLQFLFEYFSETQRNKGNFPGRFSGRQFSNSRSEMNVSTLELGDSALYLCASSLNPSLNTEAFFGQGTRLTVV.

This chain links TRBV7-2 with TRBJ2-2, with D maybe TRBD1 (6 bases). CDR1 SGHTA and CDR2 FQGNSA come from the germline V gene. This CDR3 spans 16 amino acids. The V end lost 7 bases, the J end lost 0 bases, and 15 bases lay between the germline ends. Written as DNA, the CDR3 is TGTGCCAGCATCCTAGACAGGAGTTCGAACACCGGGGAGCTGTTTTTT. Translated: CASILDRSSNTGELFF.

This clonotype was counted a few times. The genes are TRBV10-2 and TRBJ1-5; D is ambiguous. V shed 2 bases and J shed 9 bases, with 8 bases lying between them. The germline gives CDR1 WSHSY, CDR2 SAAADI. The CDR3 has 12 amino acids. The CDR3 sequence: CASSEIDGPQHF. CDR3 DNA sequence: TGCGCCAGCAGTGAGATCGACGGGCCCCAGCATTTT.

V is TRBV29-1 and J is TRBJ1-1, with TRBD1 matching 7 bases. Germline values: CDR1 SQVTM, CDR2 ANQGSEA. The CDR3 runs to 15 residues. V shed 4 bases and J 4 bases; nucleotides not matched to a gene: 12. The CDR3 bases are TGCAGCGTTGCCCCAAATTCAGGGGGAGCCACTGAAGCTTTCTTT. This encodes CSVAPNSGGATEAFF. Complete variable domain (other parts from reference TRBV29-1 and TRBJ1-1): SAVISQKPSRDICQRGTSLTIQCQVDSQVTMMFWYRQQPGQSLTLIATANQGSEATYESGFVIDKFPISRPNLTFSTLTVSNMSPEDSSIYLCSVAPNSGGATEAFFGQGTRLTVV.

This clonotype was recorded a few times. The CDR3 protein is CASSQTGLRGEQYV. In DNA, the CDR3 is TGCGCCAGCAGCCAAACAGGTTTGCGGGGCGAGCAGTACGTC. V is TRBV4-1 and J is TRBJ2-7; possible D gene TRBD2, 6 bases. The CDR3 contains 14 residues. Germline V gene lookup returns CDR1 MGHRA and CDR2 YSYEKL. V lost 2 bases and J 6 bases, leaving 14 bases between the germline ends.